The T cell receptor (beta chain) described here comes from a study of T cell responses to AZD1222 COVID-19 vaccine. Trimming stripped 6 bases from V and 9 bases from J, with 15 bases between. CDR3 length: 13 residues. Germline V gene sequence: CDR1 MDHEN, CDR2 SYDVKM. Sequenced by immunoSEQ multiplex PCR; TCRdb stores in-frame clones only, minus some. The sample holds more than 70,000 clones, 91% seen once. Study-wide results and limits: Following two doses of AZD1222, Spike-specific TCR breadth and depth rose. Dominant at 160-218 and 743-854, vaccine-associated CD4 TCRs also spanned spike.

In regard to this clone: Its antigen is undetermined.

The receptor's source is an adult who received the AZD1222 COVID-19 vaccine. The sample was peripheral blood, taken 28 days after the second AZD1222 dose. This chain uses TRBV28 with TRBJ2-1; D is perhaps TRBD2 (7 bases). CDR3 DNA sequence: TGTGCCAGCAGACTCGCGGGGGACATTGAGCAGTTCTTC. Protein: CASRLAGDIEQFF.